The rows below give T cell receptor beta chains drawn from one sample of a study of T cells in Graves' hyperthyroidism and ophthalmopathy. TCRdb re-derived calls from the multiplex PCR reads in MiXCR, one entry per CDR3 protein. The sample consists of fewer than 650,000 distinct CDR3 sequences, approximately 14% of them appearing once. Sequenced sample: blood. Receptors were obtained from a woman in her 40s with Graves' hyperthyroidism. Each CDR3 is given with its conserved first and last residue. Each record gives: CDR3 DNA, CDR3 protein, clone size, J gene, D gene, V gene. The D gene is left open where the match is weak. Some rows have no size entry. The others give once, few or many, or a class for an expanded clone.

TGCGCCAGCAGCTTCGCGACTAGTAGCACCGGGGAGCTGTTTTTT CASSFATSSTGELFF few TRBJ2-2 - TRBV5-1
TGCAGTGCTACATGGACAGGGGTCAACGAGCAGTACTTC CSATWTGVNEQYF - TRBJ2-7 TRBD1 TRBV20-1
TGTGCCAGTCGACAGACAGATACGCAGTATTTT CASRQTDTQYF many TRBJ2-3 - TRBV18
TGTGCCAGCTCACCAGATCAGAGAGGGGGAAACACTGAAGCTTTCTTT CASSPDQRGGNTEAFF many TRBJ1-1 - TRBV18
TGCAGTGCTAGGGACATAGCTAATCAGCCCCAGCATTTT CSARDIANQPQHF - TRBJ1-5 - TRBV20-1
TGTGCCAGCAGTCCGTCCCAGGGGGCAGTCTACGAGCAGTACTTC CASSPSQGAVYEQYF many TRBJ2-7 TRBD1 TRBV28
TGTGCCAGCAGTTTAGGGTTAGGGGGCTCTGGGGCCAACGTCCTGACTTTC CASSLGLGGSGANVLTF many TRBJ2-6 - TRBV12-3/TRBV12-4
TGTGCCCGTAGCCGGGGGGATCTAACTGAAGCTTTCTTT CARSRGDLTEAFF many TRBJ1-1 - TRBV30
TGTGCCAGCAGCTTGATAGGACAGGGAGGGTCGGGCTCACCCCTCCACTTT CASSLIGQGGSGSPLHF few TRBJ1-6 TRBD1 TRBV3-1
TGTGCCAGCAGTGAGGAGGGTTTTTCAAATGAGCAGTTCTTC CASSEEGFSNEQFF - TRBJ2-1 - TRBV6-4
TGTGCCATCAGTGAGTCGGCAAACATTCAGTACTTC CAISESANIQYF few TRBJ2-4 - TRBV10-3